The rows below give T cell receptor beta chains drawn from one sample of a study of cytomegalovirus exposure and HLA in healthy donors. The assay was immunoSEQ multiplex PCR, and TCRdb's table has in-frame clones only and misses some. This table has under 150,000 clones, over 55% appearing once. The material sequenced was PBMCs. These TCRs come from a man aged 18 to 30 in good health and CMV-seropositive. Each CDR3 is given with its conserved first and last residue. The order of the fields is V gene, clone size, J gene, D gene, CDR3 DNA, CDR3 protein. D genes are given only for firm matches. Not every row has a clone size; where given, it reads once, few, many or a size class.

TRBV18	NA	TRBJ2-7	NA	TGTGCCAGCTCAACGGACACAACCTACGAGCAGTACTTC	CASSTDTTYEQYF
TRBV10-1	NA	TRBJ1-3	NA	TGCGCCCAAGAGATCGAGGGCATATATTTT	CAQEIEGIYF
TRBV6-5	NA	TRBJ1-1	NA	TGTGCCAGCAGCCGGAACACTGAAGCTTTCTTT	CASSRNTEAFF
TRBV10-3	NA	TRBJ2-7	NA	TGTGCCATCAGTCACACAGGGAGTGCGTACGAGCAGTACTTC	CAISHTGSAYEQYF
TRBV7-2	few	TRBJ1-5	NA	TGTGCCAGCAGCTTAGCGCTGGCAGGCAATCAGCCCCAGCATTTT	CASSLALAGNQPQHF
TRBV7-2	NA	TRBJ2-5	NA	TGTGCCAGTACCACTAGAGAGACCCAGTACTTC	CASTTRETQYF
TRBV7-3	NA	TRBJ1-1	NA	TGTGCCAGCAGTTGGAGGAAGGAAACTGAAGCTTTCTTT	CASSWRKETEAFF
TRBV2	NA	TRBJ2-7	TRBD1	TGTGCCAGCAGGACGGACAGGGGGGGAACCTACGAGCAGTACTTC	CASRTDRGGTYEQYF
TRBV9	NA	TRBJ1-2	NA	TGTGCCAGCAGCGTGGGAGGGGAGGGCTATGGCTACACCTTC	CASSVGGEGYGYTF
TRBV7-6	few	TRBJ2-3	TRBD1	TGTGCCAGCAGCGAAAGGGACAGGGGGCAATCAGATACGCAGTATTTT	CASSERDRGQSDTQYF
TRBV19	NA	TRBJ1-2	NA	TGTGCCAGTAGTGTCATCTCAAGGACAGATGGCTACACCTTC	CASSVISRTDGYTF
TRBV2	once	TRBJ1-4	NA	TGTGCCAGCAGTCGGGCGGCAGGGTTTCAAGAAAAACTGTTTTTT	CASSRAAGFQEKLFF
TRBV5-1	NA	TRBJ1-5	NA	TGCGCCAGCAGCCAACGGGGGGGCAATCAGCCCCAGCATTTT	CASSQRGGNQPQHF
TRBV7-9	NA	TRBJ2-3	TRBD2	TGTGCCAGCAGCTCTTCCGGGGGGACAGATACGCAGTATTTT	CASSSSGGTDTQYF
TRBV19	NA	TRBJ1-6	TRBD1	TGTGCCAGTAGGTCCACCGGGACAGGGAATTCACCCCTCCACTTT	CASRSTGTGNSPLHF
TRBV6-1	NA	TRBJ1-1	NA	TGTGCCAGCATCGGACAGAAGAACACTGAAGCTTTCTTT	CASIGQKNTEAFF
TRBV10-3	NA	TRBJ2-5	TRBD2	TGTGCCATCAGTGACCCGACTAGCGGGGAAGAGACCCAGTACTTC	CAISDPTSGEETQYF
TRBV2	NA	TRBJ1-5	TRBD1	TGTGCCAGCAGTGGCCAGGGGGCAGGTCAGCCCCAGCATTTT	CASSGQGAGQPQHF
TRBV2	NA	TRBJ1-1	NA	TGTGCCAGCAGTGGATGGGTGGGGCTGAACACTGAAGCTTTCTTT	CASSGWVGLNTEAFF